This T cell receptor beta chain was observed in a study of post-analysis software for immune sequencing data. This CDR3 has 13 amino acids. V was pared by 6 bases and J by 0 bases, with 11 bases between. Germline V gene lookup returns CDR1 DFQATT and CDR2 SNEGSKA (reference sequence). Presence of unique molecular identifiers characterized the TCR beta cDNA libraries. T cells numbering about 0.85 to 10 million yielded cDNA molecules that totaled roughly 500,000. TCRdb called the PCR reads again in MiXCR, with one record for every CDR3 protein. This table holds roughly 580,000 distinct CDR3 sequences, about 40% found once. Broader study findings: TRBV5-6, TRBV5-1 and TRBV20-1 were among a few TRBV segments more frequent in patients than controls.

This clonotype was counted a few times. What it binds is not known. This chain uses TRBV20-1 with TRBJ2-5, with D hard to call. The sample comprised blood. This receptor was obtained from a girl aged 10 to 17 with multiple sclerosis. This chain's CDR3 is CSARLLYQETQYF. The CDR3 nucleotides are TGCAGTGCCAGGCTGCTCTACCAAGAGACCCAGTACTTC.